This TCR beta chain was identified during a study of Ad26.COV2.S vaccination and SARS-CoV-2 variants. Study-level information: By the intramuscular route, Ad26.COV2.S was given once, or twice 56 days apart.

The assay was immunoSEQ multiplex PCR, and TCRdb's table has in-frame clones only and misses some. The sample records 250,000 to 300,000 clones, roughly 86% being singletons. Trimming cost V 6 bases and J 5 bases, with 11 bases left between them. Germline CDR1 is MDHEN and CDR2 is SYDVKM. The CDR3 runs 13 residues. Note on this clone: Its antigen is as yet unknown.

Broader study findings: It was reported that spike-specific CD8+ and CD4+ T cell responses were substantially broad after vaccination.

Sample treatment: around 19 received Ad26.COV2.S at low or high dose, single or two shots; about 5 received placebo; per-sample allocation not given. Sampling was done on day 63 after the first vaccine or placebo injection. SARS-CoV-2 spike from the Wuhan strain was encoded by the vaccine, an Ad26 vector. This chain links TRBV28 with TRBJ2-4; D is undetermined. This clonotype was sampled from a person aged 18-65 years who received the Ad26.COV2.S COVID-19 vaccine or a placebo. Here the sequenced sample was peripheral blood, taken in a trial of Ad26.COV2.S vaccine versus placebo. The CDR3 region has the DNA TGTGCCAGCAGCCAAGGGCGCCAAAACATTCAGTACTTC. Translating it yields CASSQGRQNIQYF. Drawing the rest from reference TRBV28 and TRBJ2-4, the complete variable domain is DVKVTQSSRYLVKRTGEKVFLECVQDMDHENMFWYRQDPGLGLRLIYFSYDVKMKEKGDIPEGYSVSREKKERFSLILESASTNQTSMYLCASSQGRQNIQYFGAGTRLSVL.